This is a list of T cell receptor beta chains from one sample in a study of early T cells in non-severe SARS-CoV-2 infection. TCRdb fed the 5' RACE reads into MiXCR, producing one record per CDR3 protein. The repertoire holds about 22,000 distinct CDR3 sequences, with roughly 5.3% as singletons. Sequencing was performed on whole blood. Source of these receptors: an adult who was a healthcare worker with PCR-confirmed SARS-CoV-2 infection or an uninfected control (not recorded which). Each CDR3 is given with its conserved first and last residue. Fields, in order: J gene, clone size, CDR3 length, V gene, D gene, CDR3 protein, CDR3 DNA. A D gene is named only where the DNA matches it firmly. Clone size is shown for a subset of rows, as once, few, many or a class of expanded clone.

>TRBJ2-7|many|14|TRBV12-3/TRBV12-4|-
CASSLRQGTYEQYF
TGTGCCAGCAGTTTACGCCAGGGGACCTACGAGCAGTACTTC
>TRBJ1-3|-|14|TRBV29-1|-
CSVGGRSSGNTIYF
TGCAGCGTTGGTGGCCGCTCCTCTGGAAACACCATATATTTT
>TRBJ1-4|-|15|TRBV9|-
CASSARGSANEKLFF
TGTGCCAGCAGCGCTCGGGGGTCGGCTAATGAAAAACTGTTTTTT
>TRBJ1-5|-|13|TRBV29-1|-
CSVEMGLNQPQHF
TGCAGCGTTGAGATGGGTCTCAATCAGCCCCAGCATTTT
>TRBJ2-3|-|14|TRBV29-1|TRBD1
CSVSGGIFTDTQYF
TGCAGCGTATCAGGGGGCATTTTCACAGATACGCAGTATTTT
>TRBJ2-3|many|13|TRBV20-1|-
CSANRLRTDTQYF
TGCAGTGCTAACCGCTTACGCACAGATACGCAGTATTTT
>TRBJ1-1|many|13|TRBV10-1|TRBD1
CARTTGENTEAFF
TGCGCCAGGACGACAGGGGAGAACACTGAAGCTTTCTTT
>TRBJ2-2|-|16|TRBV20-1|-
CSARDNTNPNTGELFF
TGCAGTGCTAGAGATAACACAAATCCGAACACCGGGGAGCTGTTTTTT
>TRBJ2-2|many|14|TRBV30|-
CAWSLQAGTGELFF
TGTGCCTGGAGTCTGCAAGCTGGCACCGGGGAGCTGTTTTTT
>TRBJ1-1|many|12|TRBV20-1|-
CSARGGPTEAFF
TGCAGTGCTAGAGGCGGTCCCACTGAAGCTTTCTTT
>TRBJ2-5|many|14|TRBV24-1|-
CATSDRRDQETQYF
TGTGCCACCAGTGATAGGCGGGACCAAGAGACCCAGTACTTC
>TRBJ1-1|many|17|TRBV14|-
CASSQELSRVQNTEAFF
TGTGCCAGCAGCCAAGAACTGTCTCGGGTACAGAACACTGAAGCTTTCTTT
>TRBJ1-2|-|13|TRBV29-1|-
CSVVGLTNYGYTF
TGCAGCGTTGTCGGGCTAACTAACTATGGCTACACCTTC
>TRBJ2-3|many|16|TRBV9|-
CASSSPLTASTDTQYF
TGTGCCAGCAGTTCTCCCCTGACTGCTAGCACAGATACGCAGTATTTT
>TRBJ2-3|few|18|TRBV15|TRBD1
CATSRVRPGTGTTDTQYF
TGTGCCACCAGCAGAGTCCGTCCCGGGACAGGCACCACAGATACGCAGTATTTT
>TRBJ1-1|few|15|TRBV29-1|-
CSVVQPPLMNTEAFF
TGCAGCGTTGTACAGCCTCCATTAATGAACACTGAAGCTTTCTTT
>TRBJ2-1|-|11|TRBV28|-
CVSGRPNEQFF
TGTGTGTCGGGCAGACCCAATGAGCAGTTCTTC
>TRBJ1-1|-|14|TRBV9|TRBD1
CASSEQGKNTEAFF
TGTGCCAGCAGCGAACAGGGGAAGAACACTGAAGCTTTCTTT
>TRBJ1-2|many|13|TRBV5-1|TRBD1
CASSAGQNYGYTF
TGCGCCAGCAGCGCGGGACAGAACTATGGCTACACCTTC
>TRBJ2-7|few|14|TRBV7-9|TRBD2
CASSPGGLRDEQYF
TGTGCCAGCAGCCCGGGAGGATTGCGGGACGAGCAGTACTTC
>TRBJ2-4|many|14|TRBV11-2|-
CASSHSDGLNIQYF
TGTGCCAGCAGCCACTCGGACGGATTAAACATTCAGTACTTC
>TRBJ1-2|many|14|TRBV19|-
CASSIRAGANGYTF
TGTGCCAGTAGTATCCGGGCAGGCGCGAATGGCTACACCTTC
>TRBJ2-1|many|16|TRBV15|TRBD2
CATRARDYRLYNEQFF
TGTGCCACCAGGGCCCGGGACTACCGACTCTACAATGAGCAGTTCTTC
>TRBJ2-1|many|15|TRBV13|-
CASSLKGFWFNEQFF
TGTGCCAGCAGCCTCAAGGGGTTTTGGTTCAATGAGCAGTTCTTC
>TRBJ1-1|few|13|TRBV29-1|-
CSVEGRENTEAFF
TGCAGCGTTGAGGGCAGAGAGAACACTGAAGCTTTCTTT
>TRBJ2-5|-|14|TRBV11-2|-
CASSLGQTREAQYF
TGTGCCAGCAGCTTAGGTCAGACAAGAGAGGCCCAGTACTTC
>TRBJ2-1|-|13|TRBV9|-
CASSPEGVNEQFF
TGTGCCAGCAGCCCGGAAGGGGTCAATGAGCAGTTCTTC
>TRBJ1-1|few|14|TRBV30|TRBD1
CAWSEGQGNTEAFF
TGTGCCTGGAGTGAGGGACAGGGGAACACTGAAGCTTTCTTT
>TRBJ1-1|many|14|TRBV7-2|-
CASSGWTVNTEAFF
TGTGCCAGCAGCGGATGGACAGTGAACACTGAAGCTTTCTTT
>TRBJ2-7|-|14|TRBV7-8|-
CASSLRTDSYEQYF
TGTGCCAGCAGCTTAAGGACGGACTCCTACGAGCAGTACTTC
>TRBJ1-6|few|14|TRBV19|-
CASSIDRDDSPLHF
TGTGCCAGTAGTATAGACAGGGACGATTCACCCCTCCACTTT
>TRBJ2-1|few|12|TRBV4-2|-
CASSQDVQEQFF
TGTGCCAGCAGCCAAGACGTGCAGGAGCAGTTCTTC
>TRBJ2-1|few|13|TRBV6-5|-
CASSYGTSVEQFF
TGTGCCAGCAGTTACGGAACGAGCGTTGAGCAGTTCTTC
>TRBJ2-7|many|15|TRBV29-1|TRBD1
CSVEDQGTGPYEQYF
TGCAGCGTTGAAGATCAAGGGACAGGCCCCTACGAGCAGTACTTC
>TRBJ1-1|many|17|TRBV4-2|-
CASSQDIRGPLNTEAFF
TGTGCCAGCAGCCAAGATATCCGGGGGCCGTTGAACACTGAAGCTTTCTTT
>TRBJ2-2|many|16|TRBV11-2|-
CASSLVGNPNTGELFF
TGTGCCAGCAGCTTGGTAGGGAACCCGAACACCGGGGAGCTGTTTTTT
>TRBJ2-1|many|14|TRBV12-3/TRBV12-4|-
CASSSRDPDNEQFF
TGTGCCAGCAGTTCTAGGGACCCTGACAATGAGCAGTTCTTC
>TRBJ2-3|many|16|TRBV12-3/TRBV12-4|TRBD2
CASSPLAGGLTDTQYF
TGTGCCAGCAGTCCCCTAGCGGGGGGGCTCACAGATACGCAGTATTTT
>TRBJ2-7|few|14|TRBV11-2|TRBD1
CASSSIRGRNEQYF
TGTGCCAGCAGCTCAATCAGGGGGCGGAACGAGCAGTACTTC
>TRBJ2-3|many|12|TRBV6-4|-
CASSDSGDTQYF
TGTGCCAGCAGTGACTCCGGAGATACGCAGTATTTT
>TRBJ2-1|few|18|TRBV5-1|TRBD2
CASSPAPTGGPGVDEQFF
TGCGCCAGCAGTCCGGCCCCTACGGGGGGGCCAGGAGTGGATGAGCAGTTCTTC
>TRBJ1-5|many|12|TRBV19|TRBD1
CATQGARQPQHF
TGTGCCACCCAGGGGGCCCGCCAGCCCCAGCATTTT